The 16 T cell receptor beta chains presented below share a single source sample, sequenced in a study of blood T cell repertoires in COVID-19 (dated by TCRdb to 2018 to 2020). The method behind the library was the immunoSEQ multiplex PCR assay. TCRdb mirrors the immuneACCESS table, restricted to in-frame sequences. Some clones are absent from its copies; in checked studies, under half trace to an unresolved V gene, and the reason for the others is unknown. The sample profile shows about 160,000 clones; around four fifths of them were found once. 6% to 9% of the sample belongs to the ten largest clones. Material: peripheral blood. These receptors were collected from a man aged 35 to 55 who had recovered from COVID-19.

The chain couples TRBV18 to TRBJ2-5; maybe TRBD1 (5 bases). CDR3 size: 14 residues. The V end lost 3 bases, the J end lost 6 bases, and 14 bases lay between the germline ends. The V gene's germline CDR1 is KGHSH and CDR2 LQKENI. CDR3 amino acids: CASSPSAGKKTQYF. In nucleotides, the CDR3 is TGTGCCAGCTCACCCTCCGCAGGGAAAAAGACCCAGTACTTC. Full variable domain (remainder filled in from reference TRBV18 and TRBJ2-5): NAGVMQNPRHLVRRRGQEARLRCSPMKGHSHVYWYRQLPEEGLKFMVYLQKENIIDESGMPKERFSAEFPKEGPSILRIQQVVRGDSAAYFCASSPSAGKKTQYFGPGTRLLVL.

J is TRBJ2-5 and V is TRBV18; the match to TRBD1 covers 10 bases. CDR3 length equals 16 residues. The germline V gene encodes CDR1 KGHSH and CDR2 LQKENI. The J segment lost 5 bases and the V segment lost 5 bases, leaving 11 bases of the junction unmatched. CDR3 in DNA: TGTGCCAGCTCAGCTGGGACAGGGGCCGAGGGGGAGACCCAGTACTTC. It codes for CASSAGTGAEGETQYF.

In this sample, this clone turned up a few times. J is TRBJ1-5 and V is TRBV6-8; possibly TRBD1 for D (5 bases). Trimming removed 4 bases from V and 6 bases from J, with 19 bases in between. This CDR3 spans 16 amino acids. Germline V gives CDR1 MNHGY, CDR2 SAAAGT. The CDR3 bases are TGTGCCAGCAGTTGGAAAAGATGGGGGGTTGGTCAGCCCCAGCATTTT. Amino acids: CASSWKRWGVGQPQHF.

This clone was seen just once. This chain links TRBV24-1 with TRBJ2-5; 11 nucleotides line up with TRBD1. Germline V gene lookup returns CDR1 KGHDR and CDR2 SFDVKD. This CDR3 has 14 residues. Trimming at V came to 5 bases and at J to 5 bases, leaving 3 bases not matched to a gene. CDR3 residues: CATSGTGGAETQYF. CDR3 bases: TGTGCCACCAGTGGGACAGGGGGCGCGGAGACCCAGTACTTC.

The rearrangement joins TRBV14 to TRBJ2-3; the match to TRBD2 covers 11 bases. The CDR3 extends over 17 amino acids. Looked up from germline, CDR1 is SGHDN and CDR2 is FVKESK. After removal of 2 bases from V and 0 bases from J, the junction contained 4 bases not matched to a gene. This CDR3 reads CASSQMTSGMSTDTQYF. In nucleotides, the CDR3 is TGTGCCAGCAGCCAAATGACTAGCGGGATGAGCACAGATACGCAGTATTTT.

This clone showed up just a few times. The rearrangement uses TRBV19 and TRBJ1-1; unclear D gene. This CDR3 comprises 13 residues. Germline CDR1 and CDR2: LNHDA and SQIVND (reference sequence). Trimming pared 10 bases from V and 1 base from J, leaving 13 bases between. CDR3 region: CATRQLTNTEAFF. CDR3 nucleotides: TGTGCCACAAGACAATTGACGAACACTGAAGCTTTCTTT.

The J gene is TRBJ2-3, the V gene TRBV18, with 7 nucleotides matching TRBD1. This CDR3 is 15 amino acids long. Germline V gene data show CDR1 as KGHSH and CDR2 as LQKENI. Trimming at V came to 6 bases and at J to 3 bases, leaving 9 bases not matched to a gene. The CDR3 nucleotides read TGTGCCAGCTCTGTACAGGGGCCTCCGACAGATACGCAGTATTTT. This codes for CASSVQGPPTDTQYF.

V and J are TRBV7-2 and TRBJ1-6; D remains unclear. Trimming stripped 5 bases from V and 7 bases from J, with 6 bases between. The CDR3 has 12 amino acids. Per the germline V gene, CDR1 is SGHTA and CDR2 is FQGNSA. In nucleotides, the CDR3 is TGTGCCAGCAGCCCCAGGAATTCACCCCTCCACTTT. Protein product: CASSPRNSPLHF.

This clone came up a few times. The chain links TRBV12-3 or TRBV12-4 to TRBJ2-7; D gene ambiguous. The CDR3 spans 12 residues. V was clipped by 5 bases and J by 2 bases, with 7 bases between them. CDR3 loop: CASSDWPYEQYF. The DNA of the CDR3 is TGTGCCAGCAGTGATTGGCCCTACGAGCAGTACTTC.

This rearrangement joins TRBV28 to TRBJ1-3, with TRBD1 matching over 8 bases. The CDR3 runs 17 residues. The V gene's germline CDR1 is MDHEN and CDR2 SYDVKM. J gave up 2 bases and V 3 bases, and 9 bases lay outside the gene matches. CDR3 in DNA: TGTGCCAGCAGTTTGACGGACAGGGAAGGGGCTGGAAACACCATATATTTT. Protein: CASSLTDREGAGNTIYF.

The rearrangement links TRBV29-1 to TRBJ2-1; 7 bases fit TRBD2. The CDR3 covers 15 residues. Germline V gene lookup returns CDR1 SQVTM and CDR2 ANQGSEA. Trimming removed 6 bases from V and 2 bases from J; junction bases left unmatched: 10. DNA of the CDR3: TGCAGCGTGGTCCCGGGACTACACGCCTACAATGAGCAGTTCTTC. Translating it yields CSVVPGLHAYNEQFF.

V gene TRBV6-4 combines with J gene TRBJ1-1; D unclear. CDR1 MRHNA and CDR2 SNTAGT come from the germline V gene. This CDR3 is 15 amino acids long. Trimming removed 6 bases from V and 2 bases from J, with 16 bases in between. The CDR3 DNA follows: TGTGCCAGCAGGAGGGAGGACGGTCTCAACACTGAAGCTTTCTTT. Protein: CASRREDGLNTEAFF.

This chain connects TRBV5-6 to TRBJ1-1; no firm D call. V was pared by 3 bases and J by 2 bases, with 20 bases between. The CDR3 consists of 17 residues. CDR1 is SGHDT, CDR2 YYEEEE, per germline. This CDR3 is CASSSSVKPSFNTEAFF. The CDR3 region has the DNA TGTGCCAGCAGCTCCAGCGTAAAGCCCTCCTTTAACACTGAAGCTTTCTTT.

The chain carries TRBV28 and TRBJ2-5; 9 positions match TRBD1. Germline CDR1 MDHEN, CDR2 SYDVKM. This CDR3 is built from 15 residues. With 5 bases clipped from V and 5 bases from J, the junction kept 9 bases outside the gene matches. The CDR3 DNA sequence: TGTGCCAGCAGTCCATCGACAGGGGGTAAGGAGACCCAGTACTTC. As protein: CASSPSTGGKETQYF.

This chain uses TRBV9 with TRBJ1-1; D possibly corresponds to TRBD1 (6 bases). This CDR3 has 16 residues. V gave up 5 bases and J gave up 1 base, with 18 bases separating them. The germline CDR1 and CDR2 sequences are SGDLS and YYNGEE. The CDR3 DNA reads TGTGCCAGCAGTTACTCGGACAGTACTTCGAACACTGAAGCTTTCTTT. Its protein product is CASSYSDSTSNTEAFF.

The chain's CDR3 is CATGVGTGIYGYTF. The CDR3 region has the DNA TGTGCCACCGGTGTTGGGACAGGGATCTATGGCTACACCTTC. The chain has TRBV27 and TRBJ1-2; the match to TRBD1 covers 9 bases. Germline loops: CDR1 MNHEY, CDR2 SMNVEV (reference sequence). This CDR3 has 14 residues. V trimming: 10 bases; J trimming: 4 bases; junction bases outside the gene matches: 10.